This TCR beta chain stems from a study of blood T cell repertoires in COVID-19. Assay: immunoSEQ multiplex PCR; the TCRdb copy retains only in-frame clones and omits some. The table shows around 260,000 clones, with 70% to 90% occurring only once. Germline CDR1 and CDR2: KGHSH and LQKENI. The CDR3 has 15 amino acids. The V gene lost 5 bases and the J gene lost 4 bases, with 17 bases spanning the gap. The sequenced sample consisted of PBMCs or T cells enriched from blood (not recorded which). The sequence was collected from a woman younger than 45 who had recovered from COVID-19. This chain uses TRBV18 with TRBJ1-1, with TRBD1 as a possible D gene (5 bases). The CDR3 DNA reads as TGTGCCAGCTCATCAACGGTCGGGGGTGCCACTGAAGCTTTCTTT. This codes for CASSSTVGGATEAFF.